The present entry profiles one T cell receptor beta chain with its context. The data derive from a study of shared clonotypes between healthy human individuals. Generated by immunoSEQ multiplex PCR, the TCRdb table keeps only in-frame clones and is missing some. The sample shows nearly 1 million clones, 76% of them seen only once. The CDR3 covers 16 residues. Germline CDR1 is SGHTA and CDR2 is FQGNSA. V was shortened by 1 base and J by 5 bases, with 14 bases between the two germline ends. Sequences were obtained from memory CD4+ T cells sorted from blood. Stated subset: CD45RA-negative fraction. This receptor was obtained from a man aged 18 to 30 in good health. This chain links TRBV7-2 with TRBJ2-2; perhaps TRBD1 as D (6 bases). The CDR3 DNA follows: TGTGCCAGCAGCTTAGGGTTTGGGGGCCAAACCGGGGAGCTGTTTTTT. This encodes CASSLGFGGQTGELFF.